This entry lists 10 T cell receptor beta chains sequenced from one sample in a study of blood T cell repertoires in COVID-19. Clones were read by immunoSEQ multiplex PCR, and TCRdb kept only the in-frame ones, dropping some. This table has fewer than 350,000 clones, about 89% appearing once. What was sequenced was peripheral blood. The source of these receptors is a man in his forties or fifties with acute or convalescent COVID-19.

The rearrangement links TRBV5-1 to TRBJ2-1; 9 bases fit TRBD1. The CDR3 extends over 14 amino acids. The V gene's germline CDR1 is SGHRS and CDR2 YFSETQ. After removal of 2 bases from V and 8 bases from J, the junction contained 5 bases not matched to a gene. The CDR3 loop reads CASSLGQGKDEQFF. The CDR3 bases are TGCGCCAGCAGCTTAGGACAGGGGAAAGATGAGCAGTTCTTC.

There are a few counts of this clone. The chain is built from TRBV5-6 and TRBJ1-1; weak D call: TRBD1 (6 bases). Germline V CDR1 and CDR2: SGHDT, YYEEEE. This CDR3 spans 14 amino acids. The ends were cut back, 2 bases at V and 0 bases at J, with 8 bases in the middle. The CDR3, as DNA: TGTGCCAGCAGCTTTAGACAGGTGAACACTGAAGCTTTCTTT. It encodes CASSFRQVNTEAFF.

The chain combines TRBV11-3 with TRBJ2-7, with D possibly TRBD1 on 6 matching bases. The CDR3 is made up of 14 amino acids. The V gene lost 5 bases and the J gene lost 0 bases, with 11 bases spanning the gap. In germline, CDR1 is SGHNT, CDR2 YENEEA. The CDR3 here is CASSVTGSSYEQYF. The CDR3 DNA reads as TGTGCCAGCAGCGTTACAGGGAGCTCCTACGAGCAGTACTTC.

The chain recombines TRBV2 with TRBJ2-2, with TRBD2 identical over 9 bases. The CDR3 totals 17 residues. Germline V gene sequence: CDR1 SNHLY, CDR2 FYNNEI. Trimming removed 2 bases from V and 5 bases from J; junction bases left unmatched: 9. The CDR3 is CASSELAGGPMTGELFF. CDR3 in DNA: TGTGCCAGCAGTGAACTCGCGGGGGGGCCCATGACCGGGGAGCTGTTTTTT.

The chain recombines TRBV4-2 with TRBJ2-4, with TRBD2 identical over 9 bases. Germline CDR1 and CDR2: LGHNA and YNFKEQ. With 0 bases clipped from V and 2 bases from J, the junction kept 8 bases outside the gene matches. The CDR3 totals 18 residues. The CDR3 loop is CASSQEAGGLGTKNIQYF. The CDR3 coding sequence is TGTGCCAGCAGCCAAGAGGCGGGGGGGCTGGGTACCAAAAACATTCAGTACTTC.

J is TRBJ2-3 and V is TRBV4-2; D gene ambiguous. The germline gives CDR1 LGHNA, CDR2 YNFKEQ. This CDR3 has 14 amino acids. V was clipped by 0 bases and J by 2 bases, with 6 bases between them. CDR3 bases: TGTGCCAGCAGCCAAGAGGAGAACACAGATACGCAGTATTTT. It yields the protein CASSQEENTDTQYF.

The rearrangement uses TRBV5-6 and TRBJ1-1; D ambiguous. The CDR3 runs to 13 residues. Deletions cut 5 bases from V and 1 base from J, with 9 bases between. Germline lookup yields CDR1 SGHDT and CDR2 YYEEEE. The CDR3, as DNA: TGTGCCAGCAGGGACTATCCGAACACTGAAGCTTTCTTT. The encoded protein is CASRDYPNTEAFF.

V gene TRBV6-6 combines with J gene TRBJ1-4; a weak D match, TRBD1 (5 bases). The CDR3 is 16 residues long. Germline V gives CDR1 MNHNY, CDR2 SVGAGI (reference sequence). Trimming shortened V by 0 bases and J by 7 bases, and 15 bases separated the two germline ends. CDR3 nucleotides: TGTGCCAGCAGTTACTCAGGGGATGGCTCGCTTGAAAAACTGTTTTTT. Protein: CASSYSGDGSLEKLFF.

This chain connects TRBV7-9 to TRBJ1-1; tentatively, D is TRBD1 (5 bases). The CDR3 contains 15 residues. Germline V gene data show CDR1 as SEHNR and CDR2 as FQNEAQ (reference sequence). Trimming shortened V by 8 bases and J by 3 bases, and 19 bases separated the two germline ends. In DNA, the CDR3 is TGTGCCAGCTCCGGGCAGGGTGGGCGTCACACTGAAGCTTTCTTT. Translated, it gives CASSGQGGRHTEAFF. Full variable domain (outside the CDR3, taken from reference TRBV7-9 and TRBJ1-1): DTGVSQNPRHKITKRGQNVTFRCDPISEHNRLYWYRQTLGQGPEFLTYFQNEAQLEKSRLLSDRFSAERPKGSFSTLEIQRTEQGDSAMYLCASSGQGGRHTEAFFGQGTRLTVV.

V is TRBV6-4 and J is TRBJ1-1; D call uncertain. V lost 6 bases and J 2 bases, leaving 4 bases between the germline ends. Germline assignment: CDR1 MRHNA and CDR2 SNTAGT. The CDR3 is made up of 11 amino acids. The CDR3 loop is CASRSNTEAFF. The DNA for the CDR3 is TGTGCCAGCAGGAGCAACACTGAAGCTTTCTTT.